The 7 T cell receptor beta chains given below trace back to one sample, sequenced in a study of blood T cells in healthy people across ages. Alongside a J-beta primer mix, a sample-barcoded 5' primer served in a second PCR lasting about 7 to 11 cycles. TCRdb analysed the 5' RACE reads with MiXCR anew, one entry per CDR3 protein. Here the sample spans under 2,000,000 distinct CDR3 sequences, less than 50% being singletons. The sequencing input was blood. The receptors come from a woman aged 40 to 50 in good health.

This clonotype appeared a few times. A read error may account for a junction end that differs from germline. V and J are TRBV7-7 and TRBJ2-5; no clear D gene. The CDR3 has 13 residues. CDR1 is SSHAT, CDR2 FNYEAQ, per germline (reference sequence). CDR3 nucleotide sequence: TGTGCTAGCAGCTTTAAGCCTGAAGAGACCCAGTACTTC. It translates to CASSFKPEETQYF.

In its sample, this clonotype was seen once. The V call is TRBV9, the J call TRBJ1-4; D might be TRBD1 (5 bases). Germline CDR1 SGDLS, CDR2 YYNGEE. The CDR3 is 17 residues long. With 0 bases removed from V and 8 bases from J, the gap between germline ends came to 20 bases. The CDR3: CASSVASTRGVWEKLFF. CDR3 in DNA: TGTGCCAGCAGCGTAGCCTCAACCCGGGGGGTATGGGAAAAACTGTTTTTT.

Only a few counts were recorded for this clonotype. The chain has TRBV29-1 and TRBJ2-5, with 8 bases that match TRBD2. Looked up from germline, CDR1 is SQVTM and CDR2 is ANQGSEA. The CDR3 is 14 amino acids. The V and J ends lost 6 bases and 7 bases, in that order; junction bases with no gene match: 13. The CDR3 loop is CSVKGTRETGTQYF. The CDR3 bases are TGCAGCGTGAAGGGGACTAGGGAAACGGGGACCCAGTACTTC.

The gene calls are TRBV7-8 and TRBJ2-7; TRBD1 matches 8 bases. The junction had 4 bases not matched to a gene; V was cut back by 6 bases and J by 0 bases. CDR3 length: 14 residues. Germline CDR1 and CDR2: SGHVS and FQNEAQ. The CDR3 loop is CASREGQVSYEQYF. The CDR3 DNA reads TGTGCCAGCAGGGAGGGACAGGTCTCCTACGAGCAGTACTTC.

V gene TRBV19 combines with J gene TRBJ2-7; D is perhaps TRBD1 or TRBD2 (5 bases each). CDR1 and CDR2 from the germline V gene are LNHDA and SQIVND (reference sequence). The CDR3 has 13 amino acids. V dropped 5 bases and J dropped 3 bases, with 11 bases sitting between them. The CDR3 region has the DNA TGTGCCAGTAGTCCGTGGGACGGCTACGAGCAGTACTTC. Translated, it gives CASSPWDGYEQYF.

This clonotype was recorded only once. The rearrangement uses TRBV7-2 and TRBJ2-7; 7 nucleotides line up with TRBD2. This CDR3 is built from 17 residues. In germline, CDR1 is SGHTA, CDR2 FQGNSA. The trim removed 5 bases at V and 5 bases at J, leaving 18 bases unmatched. The CDR3 region is CASSLRVSGGWDDEQYF. In DNA, the CDR3 is TGTGCCAGCAGCCTTAGGGTGTCGGGGGGATGGGATGACGAGCAGTACTTC. Filled out from reference TRBV7-2 and TRBJ2-7, the complete variable domain reads GAGVSQSPSNKVTEKGKDVELRCDPISGHTALYWYRQSLGQGLEFLIYFQGNSAPDKSGLPSDRFSAERTGGSVSTLTIQRTQQEDSAVYLCASSLRVSGGWDDEQYFGPGTRLTVT.

This clonotype came up a few times. J is TRBJ2-5 and V is TRBV20-1, with TRBD1 matching over 8 bases. CDR1 and CDR2 (germline): DFQATT, SNEGSKA (reference sequence). Trimming took 3 bases from V and 3 from J; bases not matched to a gene: 6. There are 14 residues in the CDR3. The CDR3 DNA sequence: TGCAGTGCTAGCCCAGGACAGGGCGAAGAGACCCAGTACTTC. Its translation: CSASPGQGEETQYF.